This T cell receptor (beta chain) was captured in a study of T cells in Graves' hyperthyroidism and ophthalmopathy. Study information: Peripheral blood was taken when the disease was first diagnosed, before any treatment began.

The germline V gene has CDR1 MDHEN and CDR2 SYDVKM. This CDR3 is 22 amino acids long. V was pared by 1 base and J by 4 bases, with 20 bases of the junction left unmatched. Hyperthyroidism was newly diagnosed in patients aged 18 to 65 (duration under 2 months). Exclusion of patients followed from uncontrolled infection, other autoimmune disease, pregnancy or lactation. The study based diagnoses on clinical symptoms, serum thyroxine and TRAb, thyroid ultrasound and orbital computed tomography. This clonotype was counted many times. TCR beta CDR3 regions were amplified from RNA. With the HTBI primer set, the TCR CDR3 went through a first round of RT-PCR. MiXCR was run by TCRdb on the multiplex PCR reads, yielding one entry per CDR3 protein. The sample contains around 250,000 distinct CDR3 sequences, roughly 15% of which appear only once.

This chain links TRBV28 with TRBJ2-1, with TRBD2 identical over 12 bases. The source is a woman aged 40 to 50 with Graves' hyperthyroidism that later progressed to Graves' ophthalmopathy. Specimen: blood. The CDR3 DNA reads TGTGCCAGCAGTTTATCAAGTCACCCACTAGCGGGAGGAGGGGGGGCTTACAATGAGCAGTTCTTC. Translated: CASSLSSHPLAGGGGAYNEQFF.